This passage covers 18 T cell receptor beta chains from one sample sequenced in a study of somatic mutations in cytotoxic T cells in rheumatoid arthritis. Repertoires were generated with immunoSEQ multiplex PCR, while TCRdb's copy carries only in-frame clones and drops some. The table has under 35,000 clones, approximately 86% seen once. Material for sequencing was CD8+ T cells sorted from blood. Source of these receptors: an adult with rheumatoid arthritis.

The chain combines TRBV28 with TRBJ1-5, with 11 bases matching TRBD1. Per the germline V gene, CDR1 is MDHEN and CDR2 is SYDVKM. The CDR3 is 16 amino acids. The V and J ends lost 5 bases and 4 bases, in that order; junction bases with no gene match: 7. The CDR3 sequence: CASSGQGAINNQPQHF. The DNA of the CDR3 is TGTGCCAGCAGTGGACAGGGGGCCATAAATAATCAGCCCCAGCATTTT.

The chain links TRBV4-1 to TRBJ1-2, with TRBD1 matching 9 bases. This CDR3 is 14 amino acids long. V was pared by 1 base and J by 5 bases, with 2 bases of the junction left unmatched. Germline values: CDR1 MGHRA, CDR2 YSYEKL. The CDR3 bases are TGCGCCAGCAGCCAAGTGGGGACAGGGTATGGCTACACCTTC. It specifies CASSQVGTGYGYTF.

The chain combines TRBV11-2 with TRBJ1-1; D gene unclear. The CDR3 length is 12 residues. The V gene's germline CDR1 is SGHAT and CDR2 FQNNGV. V was trimmed by 4 bases and J by 4 bases, leaving 7 bases between them. CDR3 residues: CASSSMGTEAFF. The DNA for the CDR3 is TGTGCCAGCAGCTCAATGGGCACTGAAGCTTTCTTT.

The chain combines TRBV19 with TRBJ1-2; TRBD1 might be the D (6 bases). This CDR3 is built from 12 residues. Germline V CDR1 and CDR2: LNHDA, SQIVND (reference sequence). Trimming removed 5 bases at V and 6 bases at J, with 10 bases between. The CDR3 here is CASSATGDGYTF. The CDR3 bases are TGTGCCAGTAGTGCGACAGGCGATGGCTACACCTTC.

On this clone itself: At one end, the junction sequence differs from germline, possibly due to a read error. This sequence joins TRBV10-3 and TRBJ2-3; 16 bases fit TRBD2. Germline V gives CDR1 ENHRY, CDR2 SYGVKD. The CDR3 runs 17 residues. CDR3 residues: CAINEGTSGGAQDTQYF. In nucleotides, the CDR3 is TGTGCCATCAATGAGGGGACTAGCGGGGGGGCCCAAGATACGCAGTATTTT.

The rearrangement links TRBV18 to TRBJ1-5, with D tentatively TRBD1 (5 bases). Deletions cut 0 bases from V and 4 bases from J, with 13 bases between. The CDR3 is 16 amino acids. The germline V gene has CDR1 KGHSH and CDR2 LQKENI. CDR3 sequence (DNA): TGTGCCAGCTCACCACCCCCAGCAGGGAGGAATCAGCCCCAGCATTTT. The encoded protein is CASSPPPAGRNQPQHF. The full variable domain, in which reference TRBV18 and TRBJ1-5 provide the parts outside the CDR3, is NAGVMQNPRHLVRRRGQEARLRCSPMKGHSHVYWYRQLPEEGLKFMVYLQKENIIDESGMPKERFSAEFPKEGPSILRIQQVVRGDSAAYFCASSPPPAGRNQPQHFGDGTRLSIL.

The rearrangement joins TRBV7-9 to TRBJ2-7; D gene uncertain. Trimming took off 2 bases at V and 3 bases at J, with 2 bases between the two ends. Germline-derived CDR1 and CDR2 are SEHNR and FQNEAQ (reference sequence). The CDR3 has 11 amino acids. As DNA, the CDR3 is TGTGCCAGCAGCTTATACTACGAGCAGTACTTC. This translates into CASSLYYEQYF.

This chain uses TRBV7-9 with TRBJ2-7; TRBD1 aligns across 9 bases. The CDR3 consists of 15 residues. Germline V CDR1 and CDR2: SEHNR, FQNEAQ (reference sequence). V was pared by 1 base and J by 2 bases, with 3 bases of the junction left unmatched. DNA for the CDR3: TGTGCCAGCAGCTTAGTGGGACAGGGCACCTACGAGCAGTACTTC. Encoded protein: CASSLVGQGTYEQYF.

The V gene is TRBV9, the J gene TRBJ2-3, with 9 bases identical to TRBD1. The CDR3 is made up of 17 amino acids. J was trimmed by 3 bases and V by 0 bases; bases with no gene match: 8. Germline-derived CDR1 and CDR2 are SGDLS and YYNGEE. The CDR3, as DNA: TGTGCCAGCAGCGTAGAGGACAGGGGAATAGTTACAGATACGCAGTATTTT. Its protein is CASSVEDRGIVTDTQYF. Variable domain in full (rest from reference TRBV9 and TRBJ2-3): DSGVTQTPKHLITATGQRVTLRCSPRSGDLSVYWYQQSLDQGLQFLIQYYNGEERAKGNILERFSAQQFPDLHSELNLSSLELGDSALYFCASSVEDRGIVTDTQYFGPGTRLTVL.

The CDR3 DNA sequence: TGTGCCAGCAGCTTAACTGGATACACAGATACGCAGTATTTT. It translates to CASSLTGYTDTQYF. The J gene is TRBJ2-3, the V gene TRBV13; D is ambiguous. V lost 2 bases, J lost 2 bases, and 8 bases lay in between. The CDR3 covers 14 residues. CDR1 is PRHDT and CDR2 is FYEKMQ in the germline V gene (reference sequence).

V gene TRBV7-9 combines with J gene TRBJ2-1; D unclear. This CDR3 spans 16 amino acids. Germline CDR1 SEHNR, CDR2 FQNEAQ (reference sequence). With 4 bases removed from V and 0 bases from J, the gap between germline ends came to 13 bases. This CDR3 reads CASSSPDRSSYNEQFF. For the CDR3, the DNA is TGTGCCAGCAGCTCCCCTGACCGGAGCTCCTACAATGAGCAGTTCTTC.

The V call is TRBV27, the J call TRBJ2-7; D is unclear. The germline V gene has CDR1 MNHEY and CDR2 SMNVEV (reference sequence). CDR3 length: 15 amino acids. V lost 0 bases, J lost 3 bases, and 12 bases lay in between. As DNA, the CDR3 is TGTGCCAGCAGTTTATCCCCTGCTGTGGTCTACGAGCAGTACTTC. Translation: CASSLSPAVVYEQYF.

This rearrangement joins TRBV30 to TRBJ1-2; no clear D gene. The V end lost 0 bases, the J end lost 4 bases, and 12 bases lay between the germline ends. The CDR3 consists of 14 residues. Germline-derived CDR1 and CDR2 are GTSNPN and SVGIG (reference sequence). The CDR3 sequence: CAWSVSSPGYGYTF. In DNA form, the CDR3 reads TGTGCCTGGAGTGTATCCTCACCTGGCTATGGCTACACCTTC.

V gene TRBV12-5 combines with J gene TRBJ2-1; D possibly corresponds to TRBD2 (6 bases). The CDR3 has 15 residues. V dropped 6 bases and J dropped 7 bases, with 19 bases sitting between them. The V gene's germline CDR1 is LGHNT and CDR2 FRNRAP. The CDR3 DNA reads as TGTGCTAGTGGCCAATGGTCTCCCGGGGGTAATGAGCAGTTCTTC. Amino acids: CASGQWSPGGNEQFF. Full variable domain (rest looked up from reference TRBV12-5 and TRBJ2-1): DARVTQTPRHKVTEMGQEVTMRCQPILGHNTVFWYRQTMMQGLELLAYFRNRAPLDDSGMPKDRFSAEMPDATLATLKIQPSEPRDSAVYFCASGQWSPGGNEQFFGPGTRLTVL.

Details on this clone: At the DNA level, this CDR3 is encoded by other sequences in the same sample as well. J is TRBJ2-2 and V is TRBV27; unclear D gene. In germline, CDR1 is MNHEY, CDR2 SMNVEV (reference sequence). The V gene lost 10 bases and the J gene lost 3 bases, with 15 bases spanning the gap. The CDR3 length is 14 residues. The CDR3 loop reads CATATEGDTGELFF. The DNA of the CDR3 is TGTGCCACCGCGACTGAAGGTGACACCGGGGAGCTGTTTTTT.

This rearrangement joins TRBV18 to TRBJ1-4; D call uncertain. The CDR3 totals 14 residues. In germline, CDR1 is KGHSH, CDR2 LQKENI. Trimming took off 3 bases at V and 4 bases at J, with 9 bases between the two ends. The CDR3 bases are TGTGCCAGCTCACCTACATGGAATAATGAAAAACTGTTTTTT. Residues: CASSPTWNNEKLFF.

This sequence joins TRBV7-8 and TRBJ1-4; D perhaps matches TRBD1 (6 bases). This CDR3 is 16 amino acids long. Trimming took 5 bases from V and 0 from J, leaving 13 bases between them. The germline V gene encodes CDR1 SGHVS and CDR2 FQNEAQ. The CDR3 bases are TGTGCCAGCAGCCCGTGGACAGCGGCAACTAATGAAAAACTGTTTTTT. Translation gives CASSPWTAATNEKLFF.

V is TRBV27 and J is TRBJ1-5; D not resolved. V lost 3 bases and J 2 bases, leaving 5 bases between the germline ends. This CDR3 contains 13 residues. Per germline, CDR1 MNHEY and CDR2 SMNVEV (reference sequence). The CDR3 here is CASSLVGNQPQHF. In DNA form, the CDR3 reads TGTGCCAGCAGTTTGGTAGGCAATCAGCCCCAGCATTTT.